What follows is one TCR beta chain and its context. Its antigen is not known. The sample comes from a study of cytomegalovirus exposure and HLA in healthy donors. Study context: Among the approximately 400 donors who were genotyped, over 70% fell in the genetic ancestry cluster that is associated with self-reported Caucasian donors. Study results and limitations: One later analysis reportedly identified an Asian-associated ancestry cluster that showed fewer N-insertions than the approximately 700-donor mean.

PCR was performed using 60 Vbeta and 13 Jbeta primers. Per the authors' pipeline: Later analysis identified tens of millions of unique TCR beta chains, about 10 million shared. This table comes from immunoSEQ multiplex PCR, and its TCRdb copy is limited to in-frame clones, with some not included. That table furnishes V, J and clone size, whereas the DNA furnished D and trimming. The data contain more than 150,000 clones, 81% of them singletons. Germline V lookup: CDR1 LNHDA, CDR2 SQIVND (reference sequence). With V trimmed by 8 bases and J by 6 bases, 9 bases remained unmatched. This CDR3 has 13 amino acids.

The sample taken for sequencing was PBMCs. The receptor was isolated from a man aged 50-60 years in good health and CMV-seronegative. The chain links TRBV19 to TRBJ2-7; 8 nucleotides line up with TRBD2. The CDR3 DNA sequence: TGTGCCAGTGCCCCGGGACTAGTGAGCGAGCAGTACTTC. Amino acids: CASAPGLVSEQYF.